This TCR beta chain was observed in a study of blood T cell repertoires in COVID-19 (dated by TCRdb to 2020 to 2021). In the study overall: Samples covering the acute and convalescent phases of COVID-19 were provided by collaborators in the United States, Italy and Spain. The repertoires were made available in a free public database intended to serve as a resource for research on the immune response to SARS-CoV-2. The sample metadata nearly always contained a de-identified subject ID, COVID-19 status, age in years and sex. Subjects who had been exposed to COVID-19, were actively infected with it, or had recovered from it provided the deeply sampled blood TCRbeta repertoires that made up the dataset. The prospective study material was composed of cDNA or gDNA derived from T cells, B-cell-depleted T cells, or PBMCs. Where available, HLA class I and class II types were obtained from metadata supplied by the sample provider rather than from assay-based typing. Samples were obtained from the ongoing ImmuneRACE study (first 160 participants) and from 1,254 subjects provided by 6 global collaborators. Overall results and qualifications from the work: Clinical and demographic metadata were provided uncurated, with the amount varying by source and participant.

The collaborating institutions used their own protocols to collect whole blood in K2EDTA tubes. For TCRbeta analysis, collaborators shipped samples in one of three forms: frozen whole blood, isolated PBMCs, or DNA extracted from either of those sample types. Including the terminal cysteine and phenylalanine, the CDR3 comprises 15 residues. Only CDR3 DNA is held: 45 bases, read in frame from base 1. CDR1 and CDR2 were assigned from the germline V gene as KGHDR and SFDVKD. V loses 5 bases at its end and J loses 4 bases; junction bases beyond the gene matches: 1. The immunoSEQ Assay, a bias-controlled multiplex PCR, was used to amplify TCRbeta CDR3 regions from genomic DNA. Per the source publication's procedure: Within the assay, amplification of reference gene primers was used to estimate how many nucleated cells each sample contained. To quantify the absolute abundance of each unique TCRbeta CDR3 rearrangement, sequence reads were collapsed and filtered. For each sample, productive Simpson clonality was calculated by taking the square root of Simpson's diversity index across productive rearrangements. Held by TCRdb, this immuneACCESS table contains in-frame sequences only and omits some clones. Under half of the omission traces to an unresolved V gene where checked; the cause of the rest is unknown. The V and J calls and the clone size are those of that table, but D and trimming were determined from the DNA. The table for this sample lists 130,000 to 150,000 clones; about 88% of them were counted only once. Jointly, the top ten make up roughly 2.5% of the sample.

As regards this clone: Its antigen remains unidentified. The record has no base qualities; no much larger clone is one base away.

The rearrangement joined TRBV24-1 to TRBJ2-3, and TRBD2 aligns with 14 junction nucleotides. Sample: peripheral blood. The TCR was taken from a human donor with acute or convalescent COVID-19. The donor label of this sample is uncertain. The nucleotide sequence is given as TGTGCCACCAGTGGACTAGCGGGGGGGGCAGATACGCAGTATTTT. It translates as CATSGLAGGADTQYF.